These 24 T cell receptor beta chains were sequenced from one sample in a study of blood T cells in healthy people across ages. With a J-beta primer mix and a sample-barcoded 5' primer, a second PCR ran about 7 to 12 cycles. TCRdb processed the 5' RACE reads anew with MiXCR; each CDR3 protein has one entry. The data show 800,000 to 1,300,000 distinct CDR3 sequences, around 25% seen once. These records were also assigned to another study, of T cells of mothers and their children.

Sequencing input: blood. The receptor source for this set is a girl aged 2-15 years in good health.

J is TRBJ2-7 and V is TRBV4-1; a possible D gene is TRBD1 (7 bases). There are 13 residues in the CDR3. From germline, CDR1 is MGHRA and CDR2 YSYEKL. Between the trimmed V and J ends, which lost 3 bases and 7 bases, there was a span of 13 bases. This chain's CDR3 is CASSHRTGGEQYF. The CDR3 bases are TGCGCCAGCAGCCATAGGACAGGAGGGGAGCAGTACTTC.

The chain links TRBV12-3 or TRBV12-4 to TRBJ2-1; D remains unclear. This CDR3 has 13 amino acids. V was pared by 7 bases and J by 0 bases, with 7 bases between. This CDR3 is CASNNSSYNEQFF. The CDR3 DNA reads as TGTGCCAGCAACAACAGCTCCTACAATGAGCAGTTCTTC.

CDR3 residues: CASSLDGTSTYEQYF. CDR3 coding DNA: TGTGCCAGCAGCTTAGACGGAACTTCAACGTACGAGCAGTACTTC. V usage is TRBV7-9 and J usage is TRBJ2-7; no clear D. The CDR3 contains 15 residues. Germline lookup yields CDR1 SEHNR and CDR2 FQNEAQ (reference sequence). V gave up 1 base and J gave up 4 bases, with 14 bases separating them.

This clonotype was detected only a few times. The chain carries TRBV28 and TRBJ2-7; 13 nucleotides line up with TRBD2. Looked up from germline, CDR1 is MDHEN and CDR2 is SYDVKM. The J segment lost 1 base and the V segment lost 7 bases, leaving 7 bases of the junction unmatched. The CDR3 extends over 16 amino acids. The CDR3: CASTKKLAGGSYEQYF. CDR3 nucleotide sequence: TGTGCCAGCACCAAAAAACTAGCGGGAGGGTCCTACGAGCAGTACTTC.

This clonotype was detected many times. One end of the junction fails to match germline, which may point to a read error. The rearrangement uses TRBV24-1 and TRBJ2-5; tentatively, D is TRBD2 (6 bases). The CDR3 totals 13 residues. Per germline, CDR1 KGHDR and CDR2 SFDVKD. This chain's CDR3 is CATNDGGEETQYF. The CDR3 coding sequence is TGTGCCACCAATGATGGAGGGGAAGAGACCCAGTACTTC.

The rearrangement joins TRBV5-5 to TRBJ2-1; D call uncertain. The closer fit of TRBJ2-5 to the DNA end suggests the J call may be wrong. The CDR3 is 12 residues long. Germline values: CDR1 SGHKS, CDR2 YYEKEE (reference sequence). The DNA of the CDR3 is TGTGCCAGCAGCTTGGACAATCGCAGCCAGTACTTC. This sequence encodes CASSLDNRSQYF.

A word on this clonotype: A read error may account for a junction end that differs from germline. The chain carries TRBV7-9 and TRBJ2-1; no reliable D call. Germline V gene data show CDR1 as SEHNR and CDR2 as FQNEAQ (reference sequence). This CDR3 is built from 12 residues. In DNA, the CDR3 is TGTGCCAGCAGCTCCCCCCGGAATGAGCGGTTCTTC. Its protein is CASSSPRNERFF. Based on the CDR3 plus reference TRBV7-9 and TRBJ2-1, the full variable domain is DTGVSQNPRHKITKRGQNVTFRCDPISEHNRLYWYRQTLGQGPEFLTYFQNEAQLEKSRLLSDRFSAERPKGSFSTLEIQRTEQGDSAMYLCASSSPRNERFFGPGTRLTVL.

The rearrangement joins TRBV12-3 or TRBV12-4 to TRBJ2-1; 7 bases line up with TRBD2. J lost 7 bases, V lost 7 bases, and 13 bases had no gene match. The CDR3 spans 15 residues. CDR3 nucleotides: TGTGCCAGCACCCTAAGGGACGGGAGGATTAATGAGCAGTTCTTC. Protein product: CASTLRDGRINEQFF.

A few counts support this clonotype. The J gene is TRBJ1-2, the V gene TRBV5-1; D might be TRBD1 (6 bases). From germline, CDR1 is SGHRS and CDR2 YFSETQ. CDR3 length equals 13 residues. Trimming shortened V by 4 bases and J by 8 bases, and 15 bases separated the two germline ends. The CDR3 loop is CASSLGQREGYTF. The CDR3 coding sequence is TGCGCCAGCAGCCTAGGACAGAGGGAGGGCTACACCTTC.

The J gene is TRBJ2-4, the V gene TRBV4-3; D unresolved. V lost 1 base and J 6 bases, leaving 13 bases between the germline ends. CDR3 size: 15 residues. The germline gives CDR1 LGHNA, CDR2 YSLEER. The chain's CDR3 is CASSQGPEGGNIQYF. CDR3 sequence (DNA): TGCGCCAGCAGCCAAGGACCAGAAGGCGGAAACATTCAGTACTTC.

The sample holds a few counts of this clonotype. This chain joins TRBV20-1 and TRBJ1-2, with 9 nucleotides matching TRBD1. J gave up 6 bases and V 2 bases, and 10 bases lay outside the gene matches. This CDR3 is 15 amino acids long. Germline V gives CDR1 DFQATT, CDR2 SNEGSKA (reference sequence). The CDR3 bases are TGCAGTGCTAGAACAACCGGGACAGGGACCGATGGCTACACCTTC. Translating gives CSARTTGTGTDGYTF.

The sample holds a few counts of this clonotype. The rearrangement links TRBV7-9 to TRBJ2-4; D uncertain. There are 17 residues in the CDR3. CDR1 is SEHNR and CDR2 is FQNEAQ in the germline V gene (reference sequence). Trimming took 3 bases from V and 0 from J, leaving 15 bases between them. CDR3 in DNA: TGTGCCAGCAGCTTTAGTTTAAGTGGCCTAGCCAAAAACATTCAGTACTTC. Amino acids: CASSFSLSGLAKNIQYF.

This chain joins TRBV9 and TRBJ2-2; no firm D call. The germline V gene has CDR1 SGDLS and CDR2 YYNGEE. CDR3 length: 15 residues. The V end lost 0 bases, the J end lost 0 bases, and 6 bases lay between the germline ends. Written as DNA, the CDR3 is TGTGCCAGCAGCGTAGGGCTCGCGAACACCGGGGAGCTGTTTTTT. Amino acid sequence: CASSVGLANTGELFF.

This clonotype was seen a handful of times. The V call is TRBV29-1, the J call TRBJ2-3; 10 bases align to TRBD1. The CDR3 is made up of 16 amino acids. The trim removed 5 bases at V and 2 bases at J, leaving 10 bases unmatched. The germline gives CDR1 SQVTM, CDR2 ANQGSEA. The CDR3 sequence: CSVTGTGDPITDTQYF. Written as DNA, the CDR3 is TGCAGCGTTACTGGGACAGGGGACCCCATCACAGATACGCAGTATTTT.

The chain joins TRBV12-3 or TRBV12-4 to TRBJ2-1; TRBD1 matches 11 bases. The CDR3 consists of 16 residues. Trimming at V came to 5 bases and at J to 6 bases, leaving 9 bases not matched to a gene. The CDR3 protein is CASSPLGQGGTNEQFF. CDR3 sequence (DNA): TGTGCCAGCAGTCCCTTGGGACAGGGGGGGACCAATGAGCAGTTCTTC.

This CDR3 is CASSEYFGPGGTEAFF. In nucleotides, the CDR3 is TGTGCCAGCAGTGAATATTTCGGGCCGGGGGGCACTGAAGCTTTCTTT. This chain uses TRBV25-1 with TRBJ1-1, with D possibly being TRBD1 (5 bases). CDR1 and CDR2 from the germline V gene are MGHDK and SYGVNS. CDR3 length equals 16 residues. V gave up 0 bases and J gave up 4 bases, with 15 bases separating them.

Only a few counts were recorded for this clonotype. The CDR3 sequence: CSVQGEADTQYF. CDR3 bases: TGCAGTGTACAGGGGGAAGCAGATACGCAGTATTTT. The chain recombines TRBV20-1 with TRBJ2-3; TRBD1 aligns across 8 bases. Germline values: CDR1 DFQATT, CDR2 SNEGSKA (reference sequence). V was pared by 7 bases and J by 4 bases, with 4 bases of the junction left unmatched. This CDR3 is built from 12 residues.

Here the CDR3 DNA reads TGTGCCAGCAGTTCAAGCTTAGGGGGGGAAAAACTGTTTTTT. Its translation: CASSSSLGGEKLFF. The J gene is TRBJ1-4, the V gene TRBV12-3 or TRBV12-4, with D possibly being TRBD1 (6 bases). The V and J ends lost 4 bases and 8 bases respectively, with 14 bases between them. The CDR3 has 14 residues.

This clonotype came up a few times. The J gene is TRBJ2-5, the V gene TRBV11-3; 8 bases are shared with TRBD1. Trimming took 6 bases from V and 5 from J; bases not matched to a gene: 8. Per the germline V gene, CDR1 is SGHNT and CDR2 is YENEEA. The CDR3 is 14 residues long. As DNA, the CDR3 is TGTGCCAGCAGTCAGGGGGCGAATGAGGAGACCCAGTACTTC. Its protein product is CASSQGANEETQYF.

In nucleotides, the CDR3 is TGCGCCAGTAGTGATAGCGGGGCGGACTACAATGAGCAGTTCTTC. Protein sequence: CASSDSGADYNEQFF. The chain links TRBV5-1 to TRBJ2-1, with 8 bases identical to TRBD2. J lost 3 bases, V lost 8 bases, and 10 bases had no gene match. CDR3 size: 15 residues. In germline, CDR1 is SGHRS, CDR2 YFSETQ.

The chain recombines TRBV29-1 with TRBJ2-5, with D possibly TRBD2 on 5 matching bases. The DNA end favors TRBJ2-1, so the J call may be wrong. This CDR3 spans 13 amino acids. Germline-derived CDR1 and CDR2 are SQVTM and ANQGSEA. DNA for the CDR3: TGCAGCGTTGTGTCCGGGGAACGGTATGAGCAGTTCTTC. Protein: CSVVSGERYEQFF.

This clonotype was counted ten times or more. The J gene is TRBJ2-5, the V gene TRBV4-3; TRBD2 agrees at 11 bases. This CDR3 comprises 18 residues. Germline loops: CDR1 LGHNA, CDR2 YSLEER. Trimming removed 0 bases from V and 1 base from J; junction bases left unmatched: 7. CDR3 nucleotide sequence: TGCGCCAGCAGCCAAGATGGGACTAGCGGCCGAATCCAAGAGACCCAGTACTTC. Residues: CASSQDGTSGRIQETQYF.

The chain employs TRBV7-8 and TRBJ2-1; 7 bases map to TRBD1. The J call is doubtful: the DNA matches TRBJ2-7 better. This CDR3 is built from 15 residues. Germline V gene data show CDR1 as SGHVS and CDR2 as FQNEAQ. CDR3 loop: CASSLTQGNVYEQYF. The CDR3 region has the DNA TGTGCCAGCAGCCTGACACAGGGGAACGTCTACGAGCAGTACTTC.

This clonotype has a handful of counts. The chain combines TRBV5-1 with TRBJ2-1; the match to TRBD2 covers 11 bases. This CDR3 is built from 21 residues. J lost 0 bases, V lost 0 bases, and 14 bases had no gene match. CDR1 and CDR2 (germline): SGHRS, YFSETQ. CDR3 protein: CASSLVPGLAGGLSSYNEQFF. DNA for the CDR3: TGCGCCAGCAGCTTGGTTCCGGGGCTAGCGGGAGGACTGAGCTCCTACAATGAGCAGTTCTTC.